The 23 T cell receptor beta chains below were found in one sample sequenced in a study of T cell changes during pregnancy in multiple sclerosis. Generated by immunoSEQ multiplex PCR, the TCRdb table keeps only in-frame clones and is missing some. This table holds tens of thousands of clones, around 96% found once. Source: CD8+ T cells from peripheral blood mononuclear cells, taken after pregnancy. Receptors originate from a female donor with multiple sclerosis, enrolled in a pregnancy study.

The chain recombines TRBV2 with TRBJ2-5; 7 nucleotides align to TRBD1. CDR3 length: 12 amino acids. Per germline, CDR1 SNHLY and CDR2 FYNNEI. The trim removed 8 bases at V and 5 bases at J, leaving 5 bases unmatched. As DNA, the CDR3 is TGTGCCAGCGTAGGGGGCCAGGAGACCCAGTACTTC. Its protein product is CASVGGQETQYF. The entire variable domain, with the rest obtained from reference TRBV2 and TRBJ2-5, is as follows: EPEVTQTPSHQVTQMGQEVILRCVPISNHLYFYWYRQILGQKVEFLVSFYNNEISEKSEIFDDQFSVERPDGSNFTLKIRSTKLEDSAMYFCASVGGQETQYFGPGTRLLVL.

The chain carries TRBV28 and TRBJ2-1; tentative D call: TRBD2 (5 bases). This CDR3 comprises 14 residues. Germline CDR1 reads MDHEN; CDR2 reads SYDVKM. V lost 3 bases and J lost 6, with 12 bases in between. CDR3: CASSFRLAPNEQFF. CDR3 nucleotides: TGTGCCAGCAGTTTTAGGCTAGCACCCAATGAGCAGTTCTTC.

The CDR3 protein is CASSPEQGMGLGELFF. CDR3 DNA sequence: TGTGCCAGCAGCCCGGAACAGGGTATGGGCCTTGGGGAGCTGTTTTTT. The chain links TRBV7-8 to TRBJ2-2, with a possible D match to TRBD1 (6 bases). Germline-derived CDR1 and CDR2 are SGHVS and FQNEAQ. Trimming removed 5 bases from V and 8 bases from J, with 21 bases in between. The CDR3 loop spans 16 amino acids. Full variable domain (remainder filled in from reference TRBV7-8 and TRBJ2-2): GAGVSQSPRYKVAKRGQDVALRCDPISGHVSLFWYQQALGQGPEFLTYFQNEAQLDKSGLPSDRFFAERPEGSVSTLKIQRTQQEDSAVYLCASSPEQGMGLGELFFGEGSRLTVL.

The chain joins TRBV5-4 to TRBJ2-5; 12 positions match TRBD2. V lost 3 bases to trimming and J lost 3 bases; unmatched junction nucleotides: 0. Germline CDR1 reads SGHNT; CDR2 reads YYREEE (reference sequence). The CDR3 runs 14 residues. CDR3 coding DNA: TGTGCCAGCAGCTGGACTAGCGGGGAAGAGACCCAGTACTTC. Translating gives CASSWTSGEETQYF.

This chain links TRBV11-2 with TRBJ2-1; 7 bases map to TRBD1. The CDR3 contains 12 residues. V shed 4 bases and J 8 bases; nucleotides not matched to a gene: 2. Germline V gene sequence: CDR1 SGHAT, CDR2 FQNNGV. CDR3 in amino acids: CASSSDRDEQFF. Here the CDR3 DNA reads TGTGCCAGCAGCTCTGACAGGGATGAGCAGTTCTTC.

The chain is built from TRBV2 and TRBJ2-7, with 10 bases that match TRBD1. Germline V gene sequence: CDR1 SNHLY, CDR2 FYNNEI. The CDR3 covers 15 residues. Trimming took 3 bases from V and 3 from J; bases not matched to a gene: 5. The DNA for the CDR3 is TGTGCCAGCAGTGACCGACAGGGGGCTGACTACGAGCAGTACTTC. Protein sequence: CASSDRQGADYEQYF. The whole variable domain, remainder taken from reference TRBV2 and TRBJ2-7, is EPEVTQTPSHQVTQMGQEVILRCVPISNHLYFYWYRQILGQKVEFLVSFYNNEISEKSEIFDDQFSVERPDGSNFTLKIRSTKLEDSAMYFCASSDRQGADYEQYFGPGTRLTVT.

CDR3 nucleotide sequence: TGTGCCAGTAGTCCCCCGACAGGGAGGTCCTACGAGCAGTACTTC. Its translation: CASSPPTGRSYEQYF. This sequence joins TRBV19 and TRBJ2-7; maybe TRBD1 (7 bases). Trimming pared 5 bases from V and 1 base from J, leaving 15 bases between. CDR3 length: 15 residues. Germline loops: CDR1 LNHDA, CDR2 SQIVND (reference sequence).

The chain couples TRBV4-1 to TRBJ2-7; D is possibly TRBD2 (5 bases). Germline V gene sequence: CDR1 MGHRA, CDR2 YSYEKL. CDR3 length equals 14 residues. The germline V and J ends were trimmed by 4 bases and 3 bases, with 13 bases remaining between them. The chain's CDR3 is CASSLRSGSYEQYF. CDR3 in DNA: TGCGCCAGCAGCCTTCGCTCGGGGAGCTACGAGCAGTACTTC.

This rearrangement joins TRBV2 to TRBJ1-6; possible D gene TRBD1, 6 bases. This CDR3 spans 14 amino acids. The germline CDR1 and CDR2 sequences are SNHLY and FYNNEI. With 7 bases removed from V and 7 bases from J, the gap between germline ends came to 14 bases. The CDR3 DNA is TGTGCCAGCATTGCGGGGAGGGGGAATTCACCCCTCCACTTT. The encoded protein is CASIAGRGNSPLHF.

J is TRBJ1-5 and V is TRBV6-5; D is unclear. V was clipped by 2 bases and J by 6 bases, with 11 bases between them. Germline V gene lookup returns CDR1 MNHEY and CDR2 SVGAGI. The CDR3 spans 14 residues. The CDR3 DNA follows: TGTGCCAGCAGTTACGGGGAGGGTGGTCAGCCCCAGCATTTT. Translating it yields CASSYGEGGQPQHF.

The chain carries TRBV5-4 and TRBJ2-6; 11 bases agree with TRBD1. The length of the CDR3 is 18 residues. Germline V CDR1 and CDR2: SGHNT, YYREEE (reference sequence). V dropped 2 bases and J dropped 2; count of bases not matched to a gene: 6. CDR3 region: CASSFPPGQGAGANVLTF. DNA of the CDR3: TGTGCCAGCAGCTTCCCTCCGGGACAGGGGGCTGGGGCCAACGTCCTGACTTTC.

The chain combines TRBV18 with TRBJ2-7, with D possibly being TRBD1 (5 bases). This CDR3 spans 12 amino acids. Germline loops: CDR1 KGHSH, CDR2 LQKENI. V shed 2 bases and J shed 6 bases, with 8 bases lying between them. The CDR3 bases are TGTGCCAGCTCACCAGCAGGGTCCGAGCAGTACTTC. Protein sequence: CASSPAGSEQYF.

J is TRBJ2-5 and V is TRBV27; TRBD1 might be the D (5 bases). Trimming pared 5 bases from V and 6 bases from J, leaving 13 bases between. The CDR3 has 13 amino acids. Germline assignment: CDR1 MNHEY and CDR2 SMNVEV (reference sequence). The CDR3 bases are TGTGCCAGCAGTCCCAGCCCAGGGAAGACCCAGTACTTC. Residues: CASSPSPGKTQYF.

V usage is TRBV14 and J usage is TRBJ2-7; perhaps TRBD2 as D (6 bases). The CDR3 length is 15 residues. The ends were cut back, 0 bases at V and 8 bases at J, with 17 bases in the middle. Germline lookup yields CDR1 SGHDN and CDR2 FVKESK. The CDR3 reads CASSQDSTEGRQQYF. In DNA, the CDR3 is TGTGCCAGCAGCCAAGATAGTACGGAGGGCCGGCAGCAGTACTTC.

The chain recombines TRBV11-2 with TRBJ2-5; 7 nucleotides line up with TRBD2. V dropped 2 bases and J dropped 2; count of bases not matched to a gene: 5. This CDR3 contains 15 residues. The germline V gene encodes CDR1 SGHAT and CDR2 FQNNGV. The CDR3 DNA reads TGTGCCAGCAGCTTATGGGGTAGCGGGCAAGAGACCCAGTACTTC. Protein product: CASSLWGSGQETQYF.

The V gene is TRBV6-4, the J gene TRBJ2-7, with D perhaps matching TRBD2 (6 bases). V was pared by 10 bases and J by 5 bases, with 18 bases between. CDR1 is MRHNA, CDR2 SNTAGT, per germline. This CDR3 is built from 13 residues. CDR3 protein: CATYRETLDEQYF. CDR3 bases: TGTGCCACCTACCGGGAGACCTTAGACGAGCAGTACTTC.

The genes are TRBV28 and TRBJ2-5; D possibly corresponds to TRBD1 (5 bases). Trimming shortened V by 3 bases and J by 2 bases, and 7 bases separated the two germline ends. CDR1 and CDR2 from the germline V gene are MDHEN and SYDVKM. The CDR3 loop spans 13 amino acids. The CDR3 nucleotides read TGTGCCAGCAGTTTTAGACAGCAAGAGACCCAGTACTTC. This gives the protein CASSFRQQETQYF.

In nucleotides, the CDR3 is TGTGCCAGCAGCCAAGCGGGAACTTTCTACGAGCAGTACTTC. Amino acid sequence: CASSQAGTFYEQYF. The chain combines TRBV5-6 with TRBJ2-7; the match to TRBD2 covers 7 bases. CDR1 and CDR2 from the germline V gene are SGHDT and YYEEEE. The trim removed 4 bases at V and 3 bases at J, leaving 7 bases unmatched. The CDR3 loop spans 14 amino acids.

The chain combines TRBV28 with TRBJ2-1; 8 nucleotides align to TRBD2. Looked up from germline, CDR1 is MDHEN and CDR2 is SYDVKM. This CDR3 has 14 residues. V was clipped by 7 bases and J by 4 bases; unmatched bases: 6. CDR3 in amino acids: CASTLLAGYNEQFF. For the CDR3, the DNA is TGTGCCAGCACCCTTCTAGCGGGTTACAATGAGCAGTTCTTC. The full variable domain, rest sourced from reference TRBV28 and TRBJ2-1, is DVKVTQSSRYLVKRTGEKVFLECVQDMDHENMFWYRQDPGLGLRLIYFSYDVKMKEKGDIPEGYSVSREKKERFSLILESASTNQTSMYLCASTLLAGYNEQFFGPGTRLTVL.

The chain combines TRBV7-9 with TRBJ1-1; 9 nucleotides match TRBD1. The V and J ends lost 4 bases and 5 bases, in that order; junction bases with no gene match: 8. The CDR3 has 15 amino acids. Germline CDR1 and CDR2: SEHNR and FQNEAQ (reference sequence). CDR3 in amino acids: CASSSPTGGRTEAFF. The CDR3 coding sequence is TGTGCCAGCAGCTCCCCGACAGGGGGGCGGACTGAAGCTTTCTTT. The complete variable domain, with remaining parts taken from reference TRBV7-9 and TRBJ1-1, reads DTGVSQNPRHKITKRGQNVTFRCDPISEHNRLYWYRQTLGQGPEFLTYFQNEAQLEKSRLLSDRFSAERPKGSFSTLEIQRTEQGDSAMYLCASSSPTGGRTEAFFGQGTRLTVV.

The chain couples TRBV25-1 to TRBJ1-4; no clear D gene. Germline values: CDR1 MGHDK, CDR2 SYGVNS. The CDR3 covers 14 residues. With 2 bases removed from V and 6 bases from J, the gap between germline ends came to 10 bases. CDR3 protein: CASSERQEDEKLFF. The CDR3 DNA reads TGTGCCAGCAGTGAACGGCAGGAGGATGAAAAACTGTTTTTT.

The chain links TRBV9 to TRBJ1-2; possibly TRBD1 for D (6 bases). Per germline, CDR1 SGDLS and CDR2 YYNGEE. The V end was cut by 3 bases, the J end by 0 bases, with 12 bases between. The CDR3 contains 15 residues. CDR3 amino acids: CASSAEGVPNYGYTF. Written as DNA, the CDR3 is TGTGCCAGCAGCGCCGAGGGGGTTCCTAACTATGGCTACACCTTC.

This rearrangement joins TRBV27 to TRBJ2-1; possibly TRBD1 for D (5 bases). The length of the CDR3 is 16 residues. Germline V gene data show CDR1 as MNHEY and CDR2 as SMNVEV (reference sequence). Trimming stripped 6 bases from V and 4 bases from J, with 19 bases between. DNA for the CDR3: TGTGCCAGCAGGAGGTCTACCATGGGGCCATACAATGAGCAGTTCTTC. It specifies CASRRSTMGPYNEQFF.